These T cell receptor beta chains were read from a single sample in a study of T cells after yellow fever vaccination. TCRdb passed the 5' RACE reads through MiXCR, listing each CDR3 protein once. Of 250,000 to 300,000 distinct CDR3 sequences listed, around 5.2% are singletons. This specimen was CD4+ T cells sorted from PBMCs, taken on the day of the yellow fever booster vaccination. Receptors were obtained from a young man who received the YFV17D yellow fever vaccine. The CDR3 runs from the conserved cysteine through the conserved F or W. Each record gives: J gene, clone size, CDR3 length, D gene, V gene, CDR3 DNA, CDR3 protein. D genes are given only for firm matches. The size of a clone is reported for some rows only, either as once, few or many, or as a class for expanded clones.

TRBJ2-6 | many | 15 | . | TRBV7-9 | TGTGCCAGCAGTCCTCCAGGGAACGGGGCCAACGTCCTGACTTTC | CASSPPGNGANVLTF
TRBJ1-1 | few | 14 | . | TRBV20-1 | TGCAGTGCTAGCCCTCCCGGGGGGGGTACTGAAGCTTTCTTT | CSASPPGGGTEAFF
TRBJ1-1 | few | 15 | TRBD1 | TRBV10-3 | TGTGCCATCAGTGAGGGGAGGACAGGGGTTACTGAAGCTTTCTTT | CAISEGRTGVTEAFF
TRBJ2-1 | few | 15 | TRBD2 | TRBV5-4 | TGTGCCAGCAGCTTGGGAGGACTAGGTGTCGGTGAGCAGTTCTTC | CASSLGGLGVGEQFF
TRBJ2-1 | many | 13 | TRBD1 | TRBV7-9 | TGTGCCAGCAGCCTCAACCTTGGACAGGGGGCGTTCTTC | CASSLNLGQGAFF
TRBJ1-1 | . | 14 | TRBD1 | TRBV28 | TGTGCCAGCACCCCTGCCCAGGTGACAGGGGGAACTTTCTTT | CASTPAQVTGGTFF
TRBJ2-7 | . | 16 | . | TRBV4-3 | TGCGCCAGCAGCCAAGTTCGAGCAGGGGGGGAATACGAGCAGTACTTC | CASSQVRAGGEYEQYF
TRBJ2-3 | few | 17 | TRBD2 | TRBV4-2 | TGTGCCAGCAGCCAAGATGTCTGGAGCGGGGGCTCAGATACGCAGTATTTT | CASSQDVWSGGSDTQYF
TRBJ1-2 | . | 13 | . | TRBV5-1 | TGCGCCAGCAGCTTTGACTCACACTATGGCTACACCTTC | CASSFDSHYGYTF
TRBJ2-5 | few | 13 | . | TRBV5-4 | TGTGCCAGCAGCTTTTCCAGATGGGAGACCCAGTACTTC | CASSFSRWETQYF
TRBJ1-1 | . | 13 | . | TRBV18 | TGTGCCAGCTCACCATTGCTGAACACTGAAGCTTTCTTT | CASSPLLNTEAFF
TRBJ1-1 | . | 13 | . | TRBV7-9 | TGTGCCATCACCGTTTACCTGGACACTGAAGCTTTCTTT | CAITVYLDTEAFF